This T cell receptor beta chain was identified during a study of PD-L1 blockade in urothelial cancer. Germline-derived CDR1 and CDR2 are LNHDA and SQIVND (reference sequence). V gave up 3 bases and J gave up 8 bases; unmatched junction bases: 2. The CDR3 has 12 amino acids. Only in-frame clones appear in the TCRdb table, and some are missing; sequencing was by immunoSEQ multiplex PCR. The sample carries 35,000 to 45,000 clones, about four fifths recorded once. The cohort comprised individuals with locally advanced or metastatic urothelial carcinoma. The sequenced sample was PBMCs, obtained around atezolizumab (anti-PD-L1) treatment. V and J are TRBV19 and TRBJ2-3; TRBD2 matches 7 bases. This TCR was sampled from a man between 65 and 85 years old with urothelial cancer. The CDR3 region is CASSMGGGTQYF. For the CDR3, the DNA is TGTGCCAGTAGTATGGGGGGGGGTACGCAGTATTTT.